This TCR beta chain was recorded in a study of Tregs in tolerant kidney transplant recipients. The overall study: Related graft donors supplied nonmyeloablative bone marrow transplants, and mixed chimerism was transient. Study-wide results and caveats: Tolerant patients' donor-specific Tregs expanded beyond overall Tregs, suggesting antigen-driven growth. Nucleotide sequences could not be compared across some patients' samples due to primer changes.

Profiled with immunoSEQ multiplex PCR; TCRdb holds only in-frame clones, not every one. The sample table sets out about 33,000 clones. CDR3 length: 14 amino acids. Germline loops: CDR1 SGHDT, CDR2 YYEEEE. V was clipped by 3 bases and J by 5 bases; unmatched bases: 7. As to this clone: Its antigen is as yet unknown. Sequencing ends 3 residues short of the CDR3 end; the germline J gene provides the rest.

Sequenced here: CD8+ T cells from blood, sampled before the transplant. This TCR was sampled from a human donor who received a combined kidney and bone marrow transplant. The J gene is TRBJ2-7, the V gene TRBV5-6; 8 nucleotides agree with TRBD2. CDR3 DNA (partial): TGTGCCAGCAGCTCGGGACTAGTTACCCACGAG. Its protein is CASSSGLVTHE. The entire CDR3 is CASSSGLVTHEQYF.